One and the same sample provided the 32 T cell receptor beta chains below, sequenced in a study of blood T cell repertoires in COVID-19 (dated by TCRdb to 2020 to 2021). To prepare the library, the immunoSEQ multiplex PCR assay was applied. What TCRdb holds here is the immuneACCESS table cut down to in-frame rearrangements. Part of the clones is not present; checked against another copy, under half of the missing clones reflect an unresolved V gene, and the others are unexplained. This sample lists 220,000 or so clones; 92% were detected once. The ten largest clones take up 0.8% to 1% of the sample. Sequencing input: peripheral blood. These receptors came from a man between 60 and 75 years old with COVID-19, enrolled during active disease.

The rearrangement uses TRBV5-1 and TRBJ1-6, with D possibly matching TRBD1 (6 bases). Germline CDR1 is SGHRS and CDR2 is YFSETQ. With 2 bases removed from V and 5 bases from J, the gap between germline ends came to 8 bases. The CDR3 sequence is 14 residues long. In DNA, the CDR3 is TGCGCCAGCAGCTTTCAGGGGCATAATTCACCCCTCCACTTT. Amino acids: CASSFQGHNSPLHF.

CDR3 amino acids: CASSSSSTLTVSGNTIYF. CDR3 nucleotides: TGTGCCAGCAGCTCCTCCTCCACCCTTACGGTCTCTGGAAACACCATATATTTT. This sequence joins TRBV3-1 (or the pseudogene TRBV3-2) and TRBJ1-3; D remains ambiguous. The CDR3 consists of 18 residues. The V end was cut by 5 bases, the J end by 0 bases, with 20 bases between. From germline, CDR1 is LGHDT and CDR2 YNNKEL (reference sequence).

The chain links TRBV7-2 to TRBJ2-7; 8 bases agree with TRBD1. The CDR3 extends over 14 amino acids. CDR1 is SGHTA, CDR2 FQGNSA, per germline. V dropped 5 bases and J dropped 1; count of bases not matched to a gene: 4. CDR3 in amino acids: CASSARDRSYEQYF. The DNA for the CDR3 is TGTGCCAGCAGCGCGAGGGACAGGTCCTACGAGCAGTACTTC.

Written as DNA, the CDR3 is TGTGCCAGCAGCTTTTCGGGGATTAATGAAAAACTGTTTTTT. It yields the protein CASSFSGINEKLFF. The rearrangement links TRBV5-6 to TRBJ1-4; D gene uncertain. CDR3 length: 14 amino acids. The V end was cut by 2 bases, the J end by 4 bases, with 9 bases between. CDR1 and CDR2 (germline): SGHDT, YYEEEE.

The chain recombines TRBV6-5 with TRBJ1-2; weak D call: TRBD1 (6 bases). The CDR3 sequence is 13 residues long. Germline values: CDR1 MNHEY, CDR2 SVGAGI. The germline V and J ends were trimmed by 6 bases and 7 bases, with 15 bases remaining between them. The DNA of the CDR3 is TGTGCCAGCAGGCCACAGGGTTTGGGTGGCTACACCTTC. It translates to CASRPQGLGGYTF.

The V and J genes are TRBV20-1 and TRBJ2-7; D unresolved. Germline-derived CDR1 and CDR2 are DFQATT and SNEGSKA (reference sequence). V was cut by 3 bases and J by 1 base, with 10 bases left in between. The CDR3 loop spans 13 amino acids. In DNA form, the CDR3 reads TGCAGTGCTAGTTTTCCGCAGTCCTACGAGCAGTACTTC. Its translation: CSASFPQSYEQYF.

This clone was recorded once. The chain couples TRBV27 to TRBJ2-3; tentatively, D is TRBD1 (5 bases). Germline V lookup: CDR1 MNHEY, CDR2 SMNVEV (reference sequence). V dropped 2 bases and J dropped 4 bases, with 13 bases sitting between them. This CDR3 has 15 amino acids. The CDR3 here is CASSLRGRPPDTQYF. The CDR3 nucleotides are TGTGCCAGCAGTTTAAGGGGTAGGCCTCCAGATACGCAGTATTTT.

The V and J genes are TRBV5-1 and TRBJ1-1; 7 nucleotides align to TRBD1. The V segment lost 4 bases and the J segment 4 bases; nucleotides outside the gene matches: 13. Looked up from germline, CDR1 is SGHRS and CDR2 is YFSETQ. The CDR3 is 16 residues long. CDR3 in amino acids: CASSRGAGRGSTEAFF. CDR3 in DNA: TGCGCCAGCAGCCGCGGGGCGGGCAGGGGGAGCACTGAAGCTTTCTTT.

The chain joins TRBV28 to TRBJ1-2, with 8 bases aligning to TRBD1. J was trimmed by 1 base and V by 5 bases; bases with no gene match: 3. The CDR3 has 14 residues. CDR1 and CDR2 from the germline V gene are MDHEN and SYDVKM. As DNA, the CDR3 is TGTGCCAGCAGTCAGGGGGCGCGTAACTATGGCTACACCTTC. Protein sequence: CASSQGARNYGYTF.

The chain couples TRBV11-2 to TRBJ2-7, with TRBD1 identical over 9 bases. From germline, CDR1 is SGHAT and CDR2 FQNNGV. The CDR3 consists of 14 residues. The trim removed 5 bases at V and 0 bases at J, leaving 2 bases unmatched. The CDR3 DNA reads as TGTGCCAGCAGCGCGGACAGGGGCTCCTACGAGCAGTACTTC. Protein: CASSADRGSYEQYF.

This clone was counted a single time. The chain recombines TRBV6-5 with TRBJ1-3; 8 nucleotides line up with TRBD1. The trim removed 2 bases at V and 7 bases at J, leaving 7 bases unmatched. CDR3 size: 15 residues. Germline CDR1 MNHEY, CDR2 SVGAGI. CDR3 protein: CASSYDRTGTNTIYF. Written as DNA, the CDR3 is TGTGCCAGCAGTTACGACAGGACAGGGACGAACACCATATATTTT.

The rearrangement uses TRBV5-4 and TRBJ2-3; possible D gene TRBD1, 5 bases. The CDR3 is 14 amino acids. Per germline, CDR1 SGHNT and CDR2 YYREEE (reference sequence). V lost 4 bases, J lost 1 base, and 10 bases lay in between. This chain's CDR3 is CASSPEGGTDTQYF. The DNA for the CDR3 is TGTGCCAGCAGCCCCGAAGGGGGCACAGATACGCAGTATTTT.

The V call is TRBV7-8, the J call TRBJ1-3; no reliable D call. The CDR3 is 14 amino acids. Germline loops: CDR1 SGHVS, CDR2 FQNEAQ. The ends were cut back, 5 bases at V and 2 bases at J, with 10 bases in the middle. CDR3 in DNA: TGTGCCAGCAGCCCCGGGGTGGCTGGAAACACCATATATTTT. Translating it yields CASSPGVAGNTIYF.

The J gene is TRBJ2-1, the V gene TRBV29-1, with 8 positions matching TRBD2. Germline V gene lookup returns CDR1 SQVTM and CDR2 ANQGSEA. The J segment lost 4 bases and the V segment lost 3 bases, leaving 11 bases of the junction unmatched. The CDR3 extends over 16 amino acids. The CDR3 sequence is CSVERDHPSGYNEQFF. The DNA for the CDR3 is TGCAGCGTTGAGCGAGATCACCCTAGCGGGTACAATGAGCAGTTCTTC.

This chain connects TRBV10-3 to TRBJ2-4, with 14 nucleotides matching TRBD2. V was pared by 3 bases and J by 9 bases, with 10 bases of the junction left unmatched. CDR3 size: 17 residues. The germline gives CDR1 ENHRY, CDR2 SYGVKD. The CDR3 sequence is CAISDSETSGREGIQYF. The CDR3 DNA sequence: TGTGCCATCAGTGACTCAGAGACTAGCGGGAGGGAGGGCATTCAGTACTTC.

The CDR3, as DNA: TGCAGTTATGGCGCGAGGGACGAGCAGTACTTC. Amino acids: CSYGARDEQYF. The chain is built from TRBV29-1 and TRBJ2-7, with D tentatively TRBD2 (5 bases). The CDR3 spans 11 residues. Germline CDR1 SQVTM, CDR2 ANQGSEA.

This clone appeared a single time. The chain recombines TRBV7-9 with TRBJ2-7; TRBD2 agrees at 8 bases. This CDR3 has 15 residues. J was trimmed by 3 bases and V by 2 bases; bases with no gene match: 6. Per the germline V gene, CDR1 is SEHNR and CDR2 is FQNEAQ (reference sequence). CDR3 amino acids: CASSLPRGGSYEQYF. The CDR3 bases are TGTGCCAGCAGCTTACCCCGGGGGGGTAGCTACGAGCAGTACTTC.

This clone was found a few times. This chain joins TRBV4-3 and TRBJ1-1; 9 bases are a match to TRBD1. Germline V gene data show CDR1 as LGHNA and CDR2 as YSLEER. The V and J ends lost 1 base and 1 base, in that order; junction bases with no gene match: 1. This CDR3 contains 15 residues. This chain's CDR3 is CASSQGTGANTEAFF. CDR3 nucleotide sequence: TGCGCCAGCAGCCAAGGGACAGGGGCGAACACTGAAGCTTTCTTT.

The rearrangement joins TRBV7-2 to TRBJ1-5; TRBD1 might be the D (6 bases). Trimming cost V 0 bases and J 11 bases, with 23 bases left between them. This CDR3 is built from 17 residues. CDR1 and CDR2 (germline): SGHTA, FQGNSA. The CDR3: CASSLAAGGGPQGAQHF. The CDR3 nucleotides are TGTGCCAGCAGCTTAGCGGCGGGGGGGGGCCCTCAAGGAGCCCAGCATTTT.

This clone was seen once. This chain joins TRBV27 and TRBJ2-1; TRBD2 agrees at 8 bases. The CDR3 contains 16 residues. In germline, CDR1 is MNHEY, CDR2 SMNVEV (reference sequence). V lost 3 bases, J lost 2 bases, and 6 bases stayed unmatched. CDR3 residues: CASSFEREKPYNEQFF. CDR3 in DNA: TGTGCCAGCAGTTTTGAGCGGGAGAAACCCTACAATGAGCAGTTCTTC.

This chain uses TRBV7-9 with TRBJ2-2; TRBD2 might be the D (6 bases). Germline V CDR1 and CDR2: SEHNR, FQNEAQ (reference sequence). Trimming cost V 3 bases and J 1 base, with 9 bases left between them. The CDR3 covers 15 residues. Here the CDR3 DNA reads TGTGCCAGCAGCTTGGAGGGAATGAACACCGGGGAGCTGTTTTTT. Amino acids: CASSLEGMNTGELFF.

This chain joins TRBV10-3 and TRBJ1-5; 8 bases match TRBD1. CDR3 length: 15 amino acids. Germline V gives CDR1 ENHRY, CDR2 SYGVKD. Trimming cost V 4 bases and J 4 bases; bases outside gene matches: 6. CDR3 amino acids: CAISGGQGGNQPQHF. CDR3 nucleotides: TGTGCCATCAGTGGAGGACAGGGCGGGAATCAGCCCCAGCATTTT.

The chain recombines TRBV28 with TRBJ1-1, with D maybe TRBD1 (6 bases). The CDR3 loop spans 14 amino acids. Trimming took 6 bases from V and 5 from J, leaving 16 bases between them. Germline assignment: CDR1 MDHEN and CDR2 SYDVKM. The CDR3 region has the DNA TGTGCCAGCAGCCGAGGGGGTCCTGAAACTGAAGCTTTCTTT. It encodes CASSRGGPETEAFF.

The chain combines TRBV27 with TRBJ2-1; 7 nucleotides agree with TRBD1. Germline trimming cut 6 bases from V and 6 bases from J; bases unmatched to any gene: 14. Germline CDR1 MNHEY, CDR2 SMNVEV (reference sequence). This CDR3 comprises 16 residues. The DNA for the CDR3 is TGTGCCAGCAGCTTAGTTTATACAGGGGTAACCAATGAGCAGTTCTTC. This encodes CASSLVYTGVTNEQFF.

This chain connects TRBV9 to TRBJ2-7; 8 positions match TRBD1. There are 14 residues in the CDR3. Losses at the gene ends were 2 bases for V and 4 bases for J; bases not matched to a gene: 5. Germline lookup yields CDR1 SGDLS and CDR2 YYNGEE. CDR3: CASSVGTGVYEQYF. In DNA, the CDR3 is TGTGCCAGCAGCGTCGGGACAGGAGTGTACGAGCAGTACTTC.

A word on this clone: Other DNA sequences of this sample code for an identical CDR3. This rearrangement joins TRBV5-1 to TRBJ2-4; D might be TRBD2 (6 bases). Trimming cost V 4 bases and J 1 base, with 12 bases left between them. The CDR3 has 15 amino acids. Germline V gives CDR1 SGHRS, CDR2 YFSETQ. CDR3 coding DNA: TGCGCCAGCAGCCTCGTGGCGGGGGCCAAAAACATTCAGTACTTC. Protein: CASSLVAGAKNIQYF.

The V and J genes are TRBV30 and TRBJ2-7; D is perhaps TRBD2 (6 bases). The CDR3 contains 13 residues. Per germline, CDR1 GTSNPN and CDR2 SVGIG (reference sequence). V was pared by 2 bases and J by 7 bases, with 15 bases between. Here the CDR3 DNA reads TGTGCCTGGAGTTCTTCCGGAGCGGGTGAGCAGTACTTC. Translating gives CAWSSSGAGEQYF. The whole variable domain, remainder taken from reference TRBV30 and TRBJ2-7, is SQTIHQWPATLVQPVGSPLSLECTVEGTSNPNLYWYRQAAGRGLQLLFYSVGIGQISSEVPQNLSASRPQDRQFILSSKKLLLSDSGFYLCAWSSSGAGEQYFGPGTRLTVT.

The J gene is TRBJ2-2, the V gene TRBV11-2; 9 bases match TRBD1. This CDR3 is 15 amino acids long. V dropped 1 base and J dropped 7; count of bases not matched to a gene: 4. The V gene's germline CDR1 is SGHAT and CDR2 FQNNGV. The CDR3 DNA reads as TGTGCCAGCAGCTTAGTACAGGGGGCGGGCGGGGAGCTGTTTTTT. Its translation is CASSLVQGAGGELFF.

The chain has TRBV6-6 and TRBJ1-6, with 10 bases aligning to TRBD1. The CDR3 has 14 amino acids. V shed 5 bases and J 13 bases; nucleotides not matched to a gene: 8. Germline V gene sequence: CDR1 MNHNY, CDR2 SVGAGI (reference sequence). CDR3 protein: CASSPGTGVRPLHF. CDR3 nucleotides: TGTGCCAGCAGTCCCGGGACAGGGGTCAGGCCCCTCCACTTT.

This chain uses TRBV2 with TRBJ2-7, with 9 bases that match TRBD2. Germline lookup yields CDR1 SNHLY and CDR2 FYNNEI. The J segment lost 10 bases and the V segment lost 6 bases, leaving 13 bases of the junction unmatched. CDR3 length equals 14 residues. CDR3 in DNA: TGTGCCAGCAGAGCAGTAGGGGTAGCGGGAGTTCAGTACTTC. Residues: CASRAVGVAGVQYF.

The V and J genes are TRBV5-1 and TRBJ1-5; 7 positions agree with TRBD1. The CDR3 runs to 15 residues. Germline CDR1 SGHRS, CDR2 YFSETQ. The trim removed 1 base at V and 5 bases at J, leaving 6 bases unmatched. In DNA, the CDR3 is TGCGCCAGCAGCTTGTCCGGGACAGTCGATCAGCCCCAGCATTTT. Its protein is CASSLSGTVDQPQHF.

This clone was seen a single time. This chain connects TRBV19 to TRBJ1-3; perhaps TRBD1 as D (5 bases). Germline loops: CDR1 LNHDA, CDR2 SQIVND (reference sequence). Trimming stripped 9 bases from V and 2 bases from J, with 11 bases between. This CDR3 has 13 residues. For the CDR3, the DNA is TGTGCCAGCCAAGGGGCTGCTGGAAACACCATATATTTT. Translating gives CASQGAAGNTIYF.